A single T cell receptor (beta chain) is shown here with its context. The donor group consisted entirely of healthy Caucasians. The sample originates from a study of identical twins. TCRdb reprocessed the 5' RACE reads with MiXCR, giving one entry per CDR3 protein. The table has hundreds of thousands of distinct CDR3 sequences, about 7.5% seen once. The CDR3 is 13 amino acids. Trimming took 3 bases from V and 3 from J, leaving 8 bases between them. CDR1 is LGHDT, CDR2 YNNKEL, per germline (reference sequence). These data were likewise used in another study, on yellow fever vaccine responses in identical twins.

This rearrangement joins TRBV3-1 to TRBJ2-5; perhaps TRBD1 as D (5 bases). The TCR sequence derives from a woman aged 18-29 years in good health. The sample comprised CD8+ T cells sorted from blood. Here the CDR3 reads CASSHETEETQYF. As DNA, the CDR3 is TGTGCCAGCAGCCATGAGACAGAAGAGACCCAGTACTTC.